This T cell receptor beta chain was documented in a study of cytomegalovirus exposure and HLA in healthy donors. Study-wide context: Findings of an earlier analysis included some 120 million unique TCR beta sequences from 180 million or so T cells. Falling in the Caucasian-associated ancestry cluster were 65% to 90% of 398 genotyped donors. General study results and limits: Per a prior analysis, the majority of TCR beta V segments were productive roughly 90% or roughly 30% of the time.

PCR involved 60 Vbeta and 13 Jbeta primers. Using immunoSEQ multiplex PCR, the repertoire was profiled, and TCRdb retains in-frame clones only, with some absent. Of over 150,000 clones in the sample, roughly 84% are singletons; the top ten hold around 1.2%. This clone was recorded a few times. The target antigen is unknown. Germline CDR1 and CDR2: MNHEY and SVGAGI. This CDR3 comprises 13 residues. V shed 6 bases, J shed 4 bases, and the junction held 3 bases outside the gene matches. Sequenced input: PBMCs. The receptor was derived from a girl aged 2 to 9 in good health and CMV-seropositive. V is TRBV6-5 and J is TRBJ2-1; 7 bases fit TRBD2. The CDR3 region has the DNA TGTGCCAGCAGGTCAGCGGGGTACAATGAGCAGTTCTTC. Translating gives CASRSAGYNEQFF.